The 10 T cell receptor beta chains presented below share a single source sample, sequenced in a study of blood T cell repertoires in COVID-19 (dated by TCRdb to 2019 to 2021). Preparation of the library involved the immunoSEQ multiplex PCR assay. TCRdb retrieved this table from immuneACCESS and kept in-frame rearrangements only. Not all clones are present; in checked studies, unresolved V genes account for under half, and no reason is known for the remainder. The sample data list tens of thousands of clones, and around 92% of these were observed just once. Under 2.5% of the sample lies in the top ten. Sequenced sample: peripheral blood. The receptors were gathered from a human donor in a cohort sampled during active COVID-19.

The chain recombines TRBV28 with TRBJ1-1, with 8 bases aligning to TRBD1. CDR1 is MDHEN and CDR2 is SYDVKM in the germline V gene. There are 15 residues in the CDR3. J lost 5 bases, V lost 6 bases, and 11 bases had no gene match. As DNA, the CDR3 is TGTGCCAGCAGCCAGGGGGCACAGGGGAGGACTGAAGCTTTCTTT. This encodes CASSQGAQGRTEAFF.

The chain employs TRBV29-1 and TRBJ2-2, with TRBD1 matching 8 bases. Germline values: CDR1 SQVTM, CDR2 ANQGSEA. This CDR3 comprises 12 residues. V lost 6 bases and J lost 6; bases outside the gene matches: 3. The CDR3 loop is CSVARGPGELFF. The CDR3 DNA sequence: TGCAGCGTCGCCAGGGGGCCCGGGGAGCTGTTTTTT.

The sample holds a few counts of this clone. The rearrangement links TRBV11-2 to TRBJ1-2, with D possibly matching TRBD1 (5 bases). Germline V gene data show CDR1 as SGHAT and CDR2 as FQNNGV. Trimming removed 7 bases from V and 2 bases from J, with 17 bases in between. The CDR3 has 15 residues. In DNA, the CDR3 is TGTGCCAGCACCAATACTGACAGCATAAACTATGGCTACACCTTC. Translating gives CASTNTDSINYGYTF.

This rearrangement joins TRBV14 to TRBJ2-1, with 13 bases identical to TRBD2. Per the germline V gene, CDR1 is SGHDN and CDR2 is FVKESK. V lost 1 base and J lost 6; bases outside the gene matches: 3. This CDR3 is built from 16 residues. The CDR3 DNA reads TGTGCCAGCAGCCAAGTACTAGCGGGAGGGGTCAATGAGCAGTTCTTC. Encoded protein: CASSQVLAGGVNEQFF. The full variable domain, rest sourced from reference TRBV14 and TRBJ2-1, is EAGVTQFPSHSVIEKGQTVTLRCDPISGHDNLYWYRRVMGKEIKFLLHFVKESKQDESGMPNNRFLAERTGGTYSTLKVQPAELEDSGVYFCASSQVLAGGVNEQFFGPGTRLTVL.

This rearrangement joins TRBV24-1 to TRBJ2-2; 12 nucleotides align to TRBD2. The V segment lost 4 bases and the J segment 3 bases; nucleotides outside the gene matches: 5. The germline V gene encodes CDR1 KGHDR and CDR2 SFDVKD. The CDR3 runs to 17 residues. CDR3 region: CATSDPTSGRYTGELFF. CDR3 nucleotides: TGTGCCACCAGTGACCCGACTAGCGGGAGATACACCGGGGAGCTGTTTTTT.

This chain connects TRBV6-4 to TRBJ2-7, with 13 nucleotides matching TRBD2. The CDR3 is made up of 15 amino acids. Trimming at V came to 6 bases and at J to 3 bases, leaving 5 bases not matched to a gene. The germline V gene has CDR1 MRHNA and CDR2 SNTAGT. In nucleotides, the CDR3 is TGTGCCAGCAGCCGAGGGACTAGCGGGGACTACGAGCAGTACTTC. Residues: CASSRGTSGDYEQYF.

The CDR3 spells CASRPGTGPPYEQYF. The CDR3 coding sequence is TGTGCCAGTAGACCCGGGACAGGGCCTCCCTACGAGCAGTACTTC. V gene TRBV19 combines with J gene TRBJ2-7, with 9 bases fitting TRBD1. After removal of 6 bases from V and 2 bases from J, the junction contained 8 bases not matched to a gene. From germline, CDR1 is LNHDA and CDR2 SQIVND (reference sequence). The CDR3 is 15 amino acids.

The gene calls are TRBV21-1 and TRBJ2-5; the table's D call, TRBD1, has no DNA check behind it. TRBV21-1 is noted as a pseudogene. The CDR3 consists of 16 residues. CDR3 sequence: CASSKVPRTVQEAQYF. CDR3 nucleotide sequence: TGTGCCAGCAGCAAAGTTCCCCGGACAGTTCAAGAGGCCCAGTACTTC.

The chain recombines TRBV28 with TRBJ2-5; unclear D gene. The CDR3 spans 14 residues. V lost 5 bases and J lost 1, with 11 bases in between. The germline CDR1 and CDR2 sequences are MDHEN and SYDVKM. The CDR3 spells CASSRLGGQETQYF. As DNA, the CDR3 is TGTGCCAGCAGTCGCCTAGGCGGCCAAGAGACCCAGTACTTC.

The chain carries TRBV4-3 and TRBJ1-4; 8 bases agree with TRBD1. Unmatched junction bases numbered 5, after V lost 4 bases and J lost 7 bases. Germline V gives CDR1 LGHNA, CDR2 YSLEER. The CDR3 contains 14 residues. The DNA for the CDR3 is TGCGCCAGCAGCCCGACAGGGGTCTCTGAAAAACTGTTTTTT. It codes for CASSPTGVSEKLFF.